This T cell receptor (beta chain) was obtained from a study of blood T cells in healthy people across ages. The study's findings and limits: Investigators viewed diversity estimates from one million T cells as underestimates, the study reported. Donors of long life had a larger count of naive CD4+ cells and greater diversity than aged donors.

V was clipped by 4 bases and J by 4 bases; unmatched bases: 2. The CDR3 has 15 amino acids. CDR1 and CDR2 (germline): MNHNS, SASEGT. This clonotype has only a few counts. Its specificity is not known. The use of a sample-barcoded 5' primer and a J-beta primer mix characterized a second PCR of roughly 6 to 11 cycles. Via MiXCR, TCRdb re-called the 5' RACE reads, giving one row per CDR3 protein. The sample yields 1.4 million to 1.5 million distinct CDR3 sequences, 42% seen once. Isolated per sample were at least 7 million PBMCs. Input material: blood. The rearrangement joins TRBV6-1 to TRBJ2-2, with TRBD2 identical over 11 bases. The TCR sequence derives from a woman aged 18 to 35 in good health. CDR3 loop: CASSVGLAVTGELFF. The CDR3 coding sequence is TGTGCCAGCAGTGTGGGACTAGCGGTCACCGGGGAGCTGTTTTTT.